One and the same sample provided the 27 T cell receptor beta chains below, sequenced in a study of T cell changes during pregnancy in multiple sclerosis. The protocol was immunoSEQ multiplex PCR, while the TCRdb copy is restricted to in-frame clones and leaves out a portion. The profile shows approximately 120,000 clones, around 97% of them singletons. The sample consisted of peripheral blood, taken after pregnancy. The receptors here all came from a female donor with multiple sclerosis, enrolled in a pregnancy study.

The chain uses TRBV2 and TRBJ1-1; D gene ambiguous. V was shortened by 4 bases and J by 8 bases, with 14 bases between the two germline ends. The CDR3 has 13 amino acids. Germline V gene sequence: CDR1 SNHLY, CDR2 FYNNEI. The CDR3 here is CASSASGGTEAFF. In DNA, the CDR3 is TGTGCCAGCAGTGCCAGCGGCGGCACCGAAGCTTTCTTT.

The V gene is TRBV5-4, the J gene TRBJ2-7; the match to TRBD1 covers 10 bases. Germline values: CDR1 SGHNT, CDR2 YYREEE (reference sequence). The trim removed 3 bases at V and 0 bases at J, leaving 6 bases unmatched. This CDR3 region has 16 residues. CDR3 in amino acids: CASSSDRGRGSYEQYF. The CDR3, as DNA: TGTGCCAGCAGCTCCGACAGGGGGCGAGGCTCCTACGAGCAGTACTTC.

The CDR3 reads CASSHRGRGETQYF. CDR3 nucleotide sequence: TGTGCCAGCTCACACAGGGGTCGGGGAGAGACCCAGTACTTC. The chain combines TRBV18 with TRBJ2-5, with TRBD1 matching 7 bases. V dropped 4 bases and J dropped 4; count of bases not matched to a gene: 6. Germline values: CDR1 KGHSH, CDR2 LQKENI. The CDR3 length is 14 residues. The full variable domain, completed using reference TRBV18 and TRBJ2-5, is NAGVMQNPRHLVRRRGQEARLRCSPMKGHSHVYWYRQLPEEGLKFMVYLQKENIIDESGMPKERFSAEFPKEGPSILRIQQVVRGDSAAYFCASSHRGRGETQYFGPGTRLLVL.

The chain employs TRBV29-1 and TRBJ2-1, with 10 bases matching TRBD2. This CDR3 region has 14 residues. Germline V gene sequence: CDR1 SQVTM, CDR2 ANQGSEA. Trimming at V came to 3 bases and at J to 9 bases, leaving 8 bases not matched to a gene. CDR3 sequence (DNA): TGCAGCGTTGACGTCCTAGCGGGAGTTCGTGAGCAGTTCTTC. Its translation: CSVDVLAGVREQFF.

Here the CDR3 DNA reads TGTGCCAGCAGTTTATCGGCAGAAAAAAACATTCAGTACTTC. Its protein is CASSLSAEKNIQYF. The chain has TRBV27 and TRBJ2-4; D remains unclear. The CDR3 sequence is 14 residues long. Germline CDR1 is MNHEY and CDR2 is SMNVEV (reference sequence). V shed 0 bases and J shed 4 bases, with 7 bases lying between them.

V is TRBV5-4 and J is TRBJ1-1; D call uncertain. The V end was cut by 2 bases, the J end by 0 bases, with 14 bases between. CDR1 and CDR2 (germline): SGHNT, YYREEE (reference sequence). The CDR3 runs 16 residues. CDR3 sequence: CASSFIEDSMNTEAFF. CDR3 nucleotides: TGTGCCAGCAGCTTCATAGAGGATTCCATGAACACTGAAGCTTTCTTT. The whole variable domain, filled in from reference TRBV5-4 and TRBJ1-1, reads ETGVTQSPTHLIKTRGQQVTLRCSSQSGHNTVSWYQQALGQGPQFIFQYYREEENGRGNFPPRFSGLQFPNYSSELNVNALELDDSALYLCASSFIEDSMNTEAFFGQGTRLTVV.

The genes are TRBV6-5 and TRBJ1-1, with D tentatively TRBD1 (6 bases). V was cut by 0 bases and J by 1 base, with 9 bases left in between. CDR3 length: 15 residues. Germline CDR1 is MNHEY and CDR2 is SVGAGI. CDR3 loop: CASSYSPTGNTEAFF. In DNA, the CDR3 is TGTGCCAGCAGTTACTCCCCGACAGGGAACACTGAAGCTTTCTTT.

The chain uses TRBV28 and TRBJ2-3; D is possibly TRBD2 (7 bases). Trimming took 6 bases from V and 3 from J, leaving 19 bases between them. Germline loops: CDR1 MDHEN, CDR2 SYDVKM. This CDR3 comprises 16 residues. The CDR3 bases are TGTGCCAGCAGCACGTTTGGGGGGGCGCCGACAGATACGCAGTATTTT. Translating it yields CASSTFGGAPTDTQYF.

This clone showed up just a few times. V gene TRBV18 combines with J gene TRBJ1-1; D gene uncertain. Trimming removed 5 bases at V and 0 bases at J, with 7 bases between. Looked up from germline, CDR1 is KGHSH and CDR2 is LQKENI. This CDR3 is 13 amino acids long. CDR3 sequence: CASSDLVNTEAFF. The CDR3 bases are TGTGCCAGCTCAGACCTAGTGAACACTGAAGCTTTCTTT. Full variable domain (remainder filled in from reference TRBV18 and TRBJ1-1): NAGVMQNPRHLVRRRGQEARLRCSPMKGHSHVYWYRQLPEEGLKFMVYLQKENIIDESGMPKERFSAEFPKEGPSILRIQQVVRGDSAAYFCASSDLVNTEAFFGQGTRLTVV.

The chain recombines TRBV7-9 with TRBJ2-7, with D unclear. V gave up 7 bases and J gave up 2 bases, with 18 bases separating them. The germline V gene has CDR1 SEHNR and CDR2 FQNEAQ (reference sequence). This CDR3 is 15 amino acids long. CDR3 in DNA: TGTGCCAGCACCCGCGAGGCCTTAGACGCCTACGAGCAGTACTTC. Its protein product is CASTREALDAYEQYF.

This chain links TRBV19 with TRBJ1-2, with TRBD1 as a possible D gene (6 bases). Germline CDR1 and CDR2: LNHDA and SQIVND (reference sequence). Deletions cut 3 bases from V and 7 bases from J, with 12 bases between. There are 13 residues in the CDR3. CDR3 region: CASSISGVGGYTF. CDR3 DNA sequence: TGTGCCAGTAGTATTTCAGGGGTCGGTGGCTACACCTTC. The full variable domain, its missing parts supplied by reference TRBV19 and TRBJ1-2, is DGGITQSPKYLFRKEGQNVTLSCEQNLNHDAMYWYRQDPGQGLRLIYYSQIVNDFQKGDIAEGYSVSREKKESFPLTVTSAQKNPTAFYLCASSISGVGGYTFGSGTRLTVV.

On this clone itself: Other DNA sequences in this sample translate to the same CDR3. CDR3 nucleotide sequence: TGTGCCAGCAGTTTAGGTGGCCCCTACGAGCAGTACTTC. It specifies CASSLGGPYEQYF. This chain uses TRBV27 with TRBJ2-7; D is unresolved. Germline V gives CDR1 MNHEY, CDR2 SMNVEV (reference sequence). V was clipped by 2 bases and J by 2 bases, with 7 bases between them. The CDR3 runs to 13 residues.

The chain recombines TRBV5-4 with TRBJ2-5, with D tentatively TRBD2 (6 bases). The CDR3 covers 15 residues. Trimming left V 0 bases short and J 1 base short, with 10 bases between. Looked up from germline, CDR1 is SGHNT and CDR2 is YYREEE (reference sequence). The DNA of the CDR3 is TGTGCCAGCAGCTTGGGGGGACTCACCCAAGAGACCCAGTACTTC. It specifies CASSLGGLTQETQYF.

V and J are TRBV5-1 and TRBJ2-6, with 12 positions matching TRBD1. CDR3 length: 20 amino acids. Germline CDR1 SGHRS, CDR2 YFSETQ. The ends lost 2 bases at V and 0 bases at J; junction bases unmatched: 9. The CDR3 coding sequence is TGCGCCAGCAGCTTACCACCGGGACAGGGGGCGTACTCTGGGGCCAACGTCCTGACTTTC. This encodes CASSLPPGQGAYSGANVLTF.

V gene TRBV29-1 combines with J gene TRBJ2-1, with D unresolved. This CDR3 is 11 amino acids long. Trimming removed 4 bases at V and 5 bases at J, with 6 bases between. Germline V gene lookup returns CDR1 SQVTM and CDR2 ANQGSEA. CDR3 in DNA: TGCAGCGTTGTACGCGACAATGAGCAGTTCTTC. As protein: CSVVRDNEQFF.

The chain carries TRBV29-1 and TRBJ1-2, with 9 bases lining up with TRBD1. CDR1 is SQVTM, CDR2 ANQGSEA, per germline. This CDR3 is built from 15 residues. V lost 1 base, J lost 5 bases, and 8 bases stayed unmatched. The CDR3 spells CSVEGRGQGGYGYTF. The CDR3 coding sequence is TGCAGCGTTGAAGGGAGGGGACAGGGCGGATATGGCTACACCTTC.

CDR3 coding DNA: TGTGCCAGTAGTATTGAGACAGACCGGCCTAACTATGGCTACACCTTC. Translated: CASSIETDRPNYGYTF. V usage is TRBV19 and J usage is TRBJ1-2, with TRBD1 as a possible D gene (5 bases). The CDR3 is 16 residues long. Trimming removed 3 bases from V and 0 bases from J, with 14 bases in between. From germline, CDR1 is LNHDA and CDR2 SQIVND (reference sequence).

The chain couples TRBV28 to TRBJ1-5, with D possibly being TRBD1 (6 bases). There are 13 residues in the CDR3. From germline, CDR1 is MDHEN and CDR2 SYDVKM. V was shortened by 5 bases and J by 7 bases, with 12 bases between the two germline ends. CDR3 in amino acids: CASSPADSQPQHF. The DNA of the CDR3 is TGTGCCAGCAGTCCCGCGGACAGCCAGCCCCAGCATTTT.

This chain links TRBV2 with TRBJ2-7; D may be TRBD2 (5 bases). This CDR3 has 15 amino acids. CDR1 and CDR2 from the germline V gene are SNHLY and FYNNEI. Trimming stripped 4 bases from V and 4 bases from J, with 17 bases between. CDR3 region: CASSGGSLAGYEQYF. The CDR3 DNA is TGTGCCAGCAGTGGAGGGTCCTTAGCAGGATACGAGCAGTACTTC.

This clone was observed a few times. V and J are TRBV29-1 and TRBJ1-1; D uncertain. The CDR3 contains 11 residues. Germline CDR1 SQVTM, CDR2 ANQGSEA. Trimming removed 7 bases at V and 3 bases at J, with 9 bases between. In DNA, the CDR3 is TGCAGCGCCTACGGAGACACTGAAGCTTTCTTT. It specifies CSAYGDTEAFF.

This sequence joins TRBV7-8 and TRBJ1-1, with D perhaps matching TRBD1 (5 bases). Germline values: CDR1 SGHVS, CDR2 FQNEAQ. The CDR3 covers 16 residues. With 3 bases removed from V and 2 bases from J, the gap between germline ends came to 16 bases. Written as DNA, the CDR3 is TGTGCCAGCAGCTTCGCAACGGGGGAGGTTAACACTGAAGCTTTCTTT. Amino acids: CASSFATGEVNTEAFF.

The CDR3 nucleotides are TGTGCCAGCAGTTTATCTGAGGGAAAGGCCAAACTTGGACTAGGAGGGTACAATGAGCAGTTCTTC. As protein: CASSLSEGKAKLGLGGYNEQFF. V gene TRBV28 combines with J gene TRBJ2-1, with 7 bases matching TRBD2. CDR3 size: 22 residues. CDR1 and CDR2 from the germline V gene are MDHEN and SYDVKM. With V trimmed by 1 base and J by 4 bases, 25 bases remained unmatched.

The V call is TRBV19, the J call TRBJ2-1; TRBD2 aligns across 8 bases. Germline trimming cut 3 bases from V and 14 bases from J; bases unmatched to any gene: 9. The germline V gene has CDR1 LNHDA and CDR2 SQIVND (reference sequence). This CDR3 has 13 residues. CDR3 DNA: TGTGCCAGTAGTATGAGACCCGGGACTAGGGAGTTCTTC. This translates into CASSMRPGTREFF.

CDR3 region: CASTPGTGSGYTF. The DNA of the CDR3 is TGTGCCAGCACCCCCGGGACAGGGTCTGGCTACACCTTC. This chain joins TRBV6-6 and TRBJ1-2; 9 bases align to TRBD1. The CDR3 is made up of 13 amino acids. Looked up from germline, CDR1 is MNHNY and CDR2 is SVGAGI (reference sequence). V was pared by 7 bases and J by 7 bases, with 7 bases of the junction left unmatched.

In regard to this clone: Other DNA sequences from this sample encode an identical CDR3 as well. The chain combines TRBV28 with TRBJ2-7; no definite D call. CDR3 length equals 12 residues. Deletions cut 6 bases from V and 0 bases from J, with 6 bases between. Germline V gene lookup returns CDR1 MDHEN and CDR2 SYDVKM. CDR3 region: CASSLSSYEQYF. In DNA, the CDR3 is TGTGCCAGCAGCCTTAGCTCCTACGAGCAGTACTTC.

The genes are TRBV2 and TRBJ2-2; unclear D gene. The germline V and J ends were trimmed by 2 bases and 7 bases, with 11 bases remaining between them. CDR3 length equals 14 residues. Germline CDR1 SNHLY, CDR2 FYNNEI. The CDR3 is CASSEISAGGELFF. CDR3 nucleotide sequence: TGTGCCAGCAGTGAAATTTCGGCAGGCGGGGAGCTGTTTTTT.

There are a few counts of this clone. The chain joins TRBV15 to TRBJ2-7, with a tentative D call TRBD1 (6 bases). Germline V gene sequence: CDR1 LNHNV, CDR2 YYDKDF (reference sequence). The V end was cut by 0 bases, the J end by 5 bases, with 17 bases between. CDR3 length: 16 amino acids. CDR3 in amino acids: CATSRDLGGQSHEQYF. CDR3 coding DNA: TGTGCCACCAGCAGAGACCTTGGCGGACAGTCCCACGAGCAGTACTTC.